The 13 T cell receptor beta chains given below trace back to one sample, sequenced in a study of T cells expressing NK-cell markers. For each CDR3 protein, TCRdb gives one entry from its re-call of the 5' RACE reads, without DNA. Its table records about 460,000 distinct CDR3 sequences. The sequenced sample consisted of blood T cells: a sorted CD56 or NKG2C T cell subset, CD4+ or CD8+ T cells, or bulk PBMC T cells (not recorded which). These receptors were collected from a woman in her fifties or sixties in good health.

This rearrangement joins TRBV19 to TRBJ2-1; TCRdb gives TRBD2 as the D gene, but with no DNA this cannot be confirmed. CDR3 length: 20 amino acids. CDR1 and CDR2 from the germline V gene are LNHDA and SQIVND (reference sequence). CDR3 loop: CASSHGGGLAGQSSYNEQFF.

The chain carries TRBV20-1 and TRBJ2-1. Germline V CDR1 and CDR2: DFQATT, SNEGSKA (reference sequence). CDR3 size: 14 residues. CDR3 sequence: CSARVGGPSNEQFF.

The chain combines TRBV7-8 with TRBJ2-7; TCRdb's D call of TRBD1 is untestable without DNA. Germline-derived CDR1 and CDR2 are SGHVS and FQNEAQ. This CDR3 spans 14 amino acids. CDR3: CASSFSQVLYEQYF.

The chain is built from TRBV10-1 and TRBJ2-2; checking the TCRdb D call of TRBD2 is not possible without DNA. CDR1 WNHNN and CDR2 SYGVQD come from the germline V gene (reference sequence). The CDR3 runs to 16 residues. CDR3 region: CASSRLAGPGTGELFF.

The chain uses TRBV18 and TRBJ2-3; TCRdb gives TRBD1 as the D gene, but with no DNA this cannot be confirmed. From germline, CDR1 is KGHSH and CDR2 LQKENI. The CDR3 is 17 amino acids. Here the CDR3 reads CASSPLQGRRFQDTQYF.

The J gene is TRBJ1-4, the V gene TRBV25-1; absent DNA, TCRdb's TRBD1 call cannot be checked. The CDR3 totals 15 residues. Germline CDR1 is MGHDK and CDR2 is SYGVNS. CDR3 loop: CASSASSTGKEKLFF.

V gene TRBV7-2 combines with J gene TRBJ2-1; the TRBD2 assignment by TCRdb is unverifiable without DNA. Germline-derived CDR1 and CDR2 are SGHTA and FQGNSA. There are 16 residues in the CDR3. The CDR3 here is CASSLVASGSGDEQFF. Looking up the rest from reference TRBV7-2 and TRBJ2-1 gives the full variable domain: GAGVSQSPSNKVTEKGKDVELRCDPISGHTALYWYRQSLGQGLEFLIYFQGNSAPDKSGLPSDRFSAERTGGSVSTLTIQRTQQEDSAVYLCASSLVASGSGDEQFFGPGTRLTVL.

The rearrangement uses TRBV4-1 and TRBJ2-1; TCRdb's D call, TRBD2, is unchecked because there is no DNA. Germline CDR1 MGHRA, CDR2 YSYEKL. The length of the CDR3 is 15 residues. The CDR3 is CASSQERGGYNEQFF.

The CDR3 spells CASSQDSRGPYGYTF. The chain joins TRBV14 to TRBJ1-2; the D gene TCRdb calls, TRBD1, cannot be checked with no DNA. The CDR3 is made up of 15 amino acids. CDR1 and CDR2 from the germline V gene are SGHDN and FVKESK.

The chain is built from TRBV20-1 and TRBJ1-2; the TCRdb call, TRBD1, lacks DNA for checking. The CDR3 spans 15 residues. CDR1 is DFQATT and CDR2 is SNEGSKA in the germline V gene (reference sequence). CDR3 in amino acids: CSAPDQTGGTYGYTF.

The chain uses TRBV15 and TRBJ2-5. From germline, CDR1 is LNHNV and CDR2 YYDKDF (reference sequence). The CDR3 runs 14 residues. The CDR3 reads CATSRETRAGTQYF.

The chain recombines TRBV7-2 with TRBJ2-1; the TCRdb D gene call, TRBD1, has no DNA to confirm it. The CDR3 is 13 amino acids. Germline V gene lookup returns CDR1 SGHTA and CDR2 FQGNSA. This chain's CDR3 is CASSFIRGREQFF. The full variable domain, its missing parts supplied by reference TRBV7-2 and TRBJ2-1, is GAGVSQSPSNKVTEKGKDVELRCDPISGHTALYWYRQSLGQGLEFLIYFQGNSAPDKSGLPSDRFSAERTGGSVSTLTIQRTQQEDSAVYLCASSFIRGREQFFGPGTRLTVL.

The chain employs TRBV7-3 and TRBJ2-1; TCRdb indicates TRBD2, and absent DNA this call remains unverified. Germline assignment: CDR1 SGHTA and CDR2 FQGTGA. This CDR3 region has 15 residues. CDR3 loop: CASSFRSGRANEQFF.